This T cell receptor (beta chain) was sequenced during a study of identical twins. Whole-study results and caveats: Beta out-of-frame sequences showed weaker excess sharing between twins.

Remarks on this clonotype: Its matching antigen is unknown.

V was clipped by 3 bases and J by 10 bases, with 22 bases between them. The germline CDR1 and CDR2 sequences are MNHEY and SVGEGT. CDR3 size: 16 residues. TCRdb reprocessed the 5' RACE reads via MiXCR and lists one record per CDR3 protein. Among under 300,000 distinct CDR3 sequences listed, about 13% were seen once. These data are also associated with another study on yellow fever vaccine responses in identical twins.

The clonotype comes from a woman aged 18 to 35 in good health. The chain has TRBV6-2 or TRBV6-3 and TRBJ2-1; D is possibly TRBD2 (6 bases). Sequenced sample: memory (CD45RO+) T cells sorted from blood. The CDR3 loop reads CASSYLGVADWAEQFF. CDR3 nucleotides: TGTGCCAGCAGTTATCTAGGGGTAGCGGACTGGGCAGAGCAGTTCTTC.